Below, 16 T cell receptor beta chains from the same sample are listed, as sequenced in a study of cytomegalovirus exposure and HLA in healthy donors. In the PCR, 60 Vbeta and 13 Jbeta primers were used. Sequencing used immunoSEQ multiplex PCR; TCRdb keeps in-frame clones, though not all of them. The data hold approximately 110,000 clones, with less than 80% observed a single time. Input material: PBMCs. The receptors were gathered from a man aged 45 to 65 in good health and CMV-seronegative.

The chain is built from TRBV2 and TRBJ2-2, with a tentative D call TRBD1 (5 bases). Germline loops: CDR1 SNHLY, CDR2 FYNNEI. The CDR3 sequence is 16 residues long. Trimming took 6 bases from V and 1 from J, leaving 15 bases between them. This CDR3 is CASRKGLQENTGELFF. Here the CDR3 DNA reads TGTGCCAGCAGGAAGGGATTACAGGAGAACACCGGGGAGCTGTTTTTT.

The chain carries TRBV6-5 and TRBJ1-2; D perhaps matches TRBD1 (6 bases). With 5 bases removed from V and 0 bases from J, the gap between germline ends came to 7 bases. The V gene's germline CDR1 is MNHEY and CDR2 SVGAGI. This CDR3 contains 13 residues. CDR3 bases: TGTGCCAGCAGTCGGGACACTAACTATGGCTACACCTTC. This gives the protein CASSRDTNYGYTF.

CDR3 in amino acids: CSVQGALEQFF. CDR3 coding DNA: TGCAGCGTACAGGGGGCTCTTGAGCAGTTCTTC. The chain is built from TRBV29-1 and TRBJ2-1; TRBD1 aligns across 9 bases. The V and J ends lost 6 bases and 9 bases, in that order; junction bases with no gene match: 3. The CDR3 is 11 residues long. The germline CDR1 and CDR2 sequences are SQVTM and ANQGSEA.

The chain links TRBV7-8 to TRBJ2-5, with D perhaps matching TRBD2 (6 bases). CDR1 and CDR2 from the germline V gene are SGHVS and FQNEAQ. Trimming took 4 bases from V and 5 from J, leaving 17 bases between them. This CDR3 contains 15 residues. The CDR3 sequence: CASSSDPGEWETQYF. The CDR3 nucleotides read TGTGCCAGCAGCTCAGACCCGGGGGAGTGGGAGACCCAGTACTTC.

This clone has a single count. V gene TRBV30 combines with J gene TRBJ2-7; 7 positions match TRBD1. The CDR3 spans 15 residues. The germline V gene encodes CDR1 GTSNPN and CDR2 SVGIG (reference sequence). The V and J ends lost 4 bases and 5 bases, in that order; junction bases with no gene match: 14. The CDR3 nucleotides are TGTGCCTGGATCGACAGGGCGCGCGTTGGGGACGAGCAGTACTTC. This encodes CAWIDRARVGDEQYF.

CDR3 loop: CASSQEQGAWEKLFF. DNA of the CDR3: TGCGCCAGCAGCCAAGAGCAGGGGGCATGGGAAAAACTGTTTTTT. J is TRBJ1-4 and V is TRBV4-1; 8 bases line up with TRBD1. CDR1 is MGHRA, CDR2 YSYEKL, per germline. The CDR3 has 15 amino acids. The ends lost 0 bases at V and 8 bases at J; junction bases unmatched: 5.

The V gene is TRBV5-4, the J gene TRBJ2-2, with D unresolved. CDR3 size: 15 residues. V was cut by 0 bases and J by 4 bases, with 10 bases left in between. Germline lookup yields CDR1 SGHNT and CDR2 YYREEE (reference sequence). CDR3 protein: CASSLGSPGTGELFF. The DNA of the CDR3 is TGTGCCAGCAGCTTGGGTAGCCCGGGCACCGGGGAGCTGTTTTTT.

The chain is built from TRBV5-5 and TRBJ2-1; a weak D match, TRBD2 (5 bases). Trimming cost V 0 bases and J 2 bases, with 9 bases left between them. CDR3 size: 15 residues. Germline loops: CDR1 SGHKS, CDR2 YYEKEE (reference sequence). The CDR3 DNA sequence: TGTGCCAGCAGCTTGGGGGGAGCAACCTACAATGAGCAGTTCTTC. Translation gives CASSLGGATYNEQFF.

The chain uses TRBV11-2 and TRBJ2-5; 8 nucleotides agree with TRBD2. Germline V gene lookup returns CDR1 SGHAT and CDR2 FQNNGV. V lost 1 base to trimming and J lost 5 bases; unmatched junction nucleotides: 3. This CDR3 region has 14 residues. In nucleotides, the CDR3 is TGTGCCAGCAGCTTAGGGCGGGGGGTCGAGACCCAGTACTTC. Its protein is CASSLGRGVETQYF.

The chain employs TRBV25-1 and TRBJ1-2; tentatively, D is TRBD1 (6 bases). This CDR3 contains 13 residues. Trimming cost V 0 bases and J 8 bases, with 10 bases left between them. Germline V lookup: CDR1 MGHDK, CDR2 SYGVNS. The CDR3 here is CASSEYRGAGYTF. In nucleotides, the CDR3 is TGTGCCAGCAGTGAATATCGGGGGGCAGGCTACACCTTC.

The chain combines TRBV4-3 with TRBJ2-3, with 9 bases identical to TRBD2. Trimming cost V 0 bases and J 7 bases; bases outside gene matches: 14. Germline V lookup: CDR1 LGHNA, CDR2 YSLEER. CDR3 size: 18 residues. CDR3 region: CASSQDTPTSGTVYTQYF. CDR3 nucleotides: TGCGCCAGCAGCCAAGATACCCCGACTAGCGGCACTGTATATACGCAGTATTTT.

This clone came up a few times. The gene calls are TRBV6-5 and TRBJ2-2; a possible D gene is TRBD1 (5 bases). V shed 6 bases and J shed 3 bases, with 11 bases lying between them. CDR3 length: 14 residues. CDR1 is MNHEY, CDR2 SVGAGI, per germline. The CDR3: CASRGRVDTGELFF. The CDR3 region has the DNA TGTGCCAGCAGGGGCAGGGTAGACACCGGGGAGCTGTTTTTT.

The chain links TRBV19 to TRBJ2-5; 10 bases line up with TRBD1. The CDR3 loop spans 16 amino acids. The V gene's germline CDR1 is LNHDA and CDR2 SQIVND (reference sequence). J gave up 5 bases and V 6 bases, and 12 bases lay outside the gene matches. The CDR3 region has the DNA TGTGCCAGTAGCCGCACCGGGACAGGGGATGGGGAGACCCAGTACTTC. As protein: CASSRTGTGDGETQYF.

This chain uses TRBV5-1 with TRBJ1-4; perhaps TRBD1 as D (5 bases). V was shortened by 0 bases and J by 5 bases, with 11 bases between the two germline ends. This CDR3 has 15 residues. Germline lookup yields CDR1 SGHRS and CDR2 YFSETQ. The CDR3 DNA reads TGCGCCAGCAGCTTGGGTCAGGGTATAAATGAAAAACTGTTTTTT. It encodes CASSLGQGINEKLFF.

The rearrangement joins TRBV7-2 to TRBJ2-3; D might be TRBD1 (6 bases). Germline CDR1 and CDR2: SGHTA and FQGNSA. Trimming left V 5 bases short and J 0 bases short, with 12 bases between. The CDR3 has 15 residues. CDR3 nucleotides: TGTGCCAGCAGCCCACAGGGACCTAGCACAGATACGCAGTATTTT. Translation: CASSPQGPSTDTQYF.

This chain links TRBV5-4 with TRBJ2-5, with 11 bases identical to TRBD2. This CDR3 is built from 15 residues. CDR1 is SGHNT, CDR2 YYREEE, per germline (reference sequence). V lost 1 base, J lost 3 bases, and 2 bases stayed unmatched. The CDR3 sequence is CASSLRLAGKETQYF. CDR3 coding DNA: TGTGCCAGCAGCTTGAGACTAGCGGGGAAAGAGACCCAGTACTTC.